This T cell receptor beta chain originates from a study of cytomegalovirus exposure and HLA in healthy donors. 13 Jbeta primers and 60 Vbeta primers were used for the PCR. Generated by immunoSEQ multiplex PCR, the TCRdb table keeps only in-frame clones and is missing some. In the table there are some 160,000 clones, roughly 82% of which are singletons. Germline V lookup: CDR1 MNHEY, CDR2 SVGAGI. The CDR3 covers 13 residues. Trimming took 10 bases from V and 7 from J, leaving 19 bases between them. The TCR was taken from a man aged 50-60 years in good health and CMV-seropositive. Sample: PBMCs. V gene TRBV6-5 combines with J gene TRBJ1-2; D unresolved. The CDR3 region has the DNA TGTGCCATTGCAACCTCAGGATTTGGTGGCTACACCTTC. Its translation: CAIATSGFGGYTF.